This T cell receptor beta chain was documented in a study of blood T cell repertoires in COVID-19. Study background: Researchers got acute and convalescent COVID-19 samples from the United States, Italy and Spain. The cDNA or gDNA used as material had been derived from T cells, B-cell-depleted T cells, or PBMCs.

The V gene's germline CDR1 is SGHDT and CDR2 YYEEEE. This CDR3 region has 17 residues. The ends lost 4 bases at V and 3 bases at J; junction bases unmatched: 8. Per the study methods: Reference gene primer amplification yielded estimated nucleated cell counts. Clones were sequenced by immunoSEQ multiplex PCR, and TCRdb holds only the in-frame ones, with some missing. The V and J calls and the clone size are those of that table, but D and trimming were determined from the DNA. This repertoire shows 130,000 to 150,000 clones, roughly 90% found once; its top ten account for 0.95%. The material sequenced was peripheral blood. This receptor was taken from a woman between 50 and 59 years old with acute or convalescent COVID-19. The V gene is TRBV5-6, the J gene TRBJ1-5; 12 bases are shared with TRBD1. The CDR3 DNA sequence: TGTGCCAGCAGCGAAACCGGGACAGGGGGCTTCAATCAGCCCCAGCATTTT. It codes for CASSETGTGGFNQPQHF.